These T cell receptor beta chains were read from a single sample in a study of T cells in localized non-small cell lung cancer. Profiled with immunoSEQ multiplex PCR; TCRdb holds only in-frame clones, not every one. The sample has about 57,000 clones, roughly nine tenths seen once. This sample comprised peripheral blood, obtained before any cancer treatment. Source of these receptors: a man aged 40 to 69 with stage I lung adenocarcinoma. The CDR3 runs from the conserved cysteine through the conserved F or W. Fields, in order: clone size, J gene, D gene, V gene, CDR3 DNA, CDR3 protein. D genes are given only for firm matches. Size is omitted from some rows. Given values are once, few, many or a class for expanded clones.

>.|TRBJ2-5|.|TRBV19
TGTGCCAGTAGTATCGCAGGGAGCCAGAGGGAGACCCAGTACTTC
CASSIAGSQRETQYF
>.|TRBJ1-5|.|TRBV11-2
TGTGCCAGCAGCTTAGCAGCTATCAATCAGCCCCAGCATTTT
CASSLAAINQPQHF
>.|TRBJ1-2|.|TRBV9
TGTGCCAGCAGCGAGGGACGGGGTACTAATGGCTACACCTTC
CASSEGRGTNGYTF
>.|TRBJ1-1|TRBD1|TRBV7-9
TGTGCCAGCAGCTACCCGACAGGGGGGATATCTGAAGCTTTCTTT
CASSYPTGGISEAFF
>.|TRBJ2-1|.|TRBV5-1
TGCGCCAGCGCCGAGGCTAGCGAGGGCCTTGAGCAGTTCTTC
CASAEASEGLEQFF
>.|TRBJ1-1|.|TRBV28
TGTGCCAGCACCCCCCGGGGGGGGTCCAATACTGAAGCTTTCTTT
CASTPRGGSNTEAFF
>.|TRBJ2-3|.|TRBV28
TGTGCCACCTGGGGCCAGGACACAGATACGCAGTATTTT
CATWGQDTDTQYF
>.|TRBJ1-5|.|TRBV10-3
TGTGCCATCAGTGTTGATGGTGGAGCCCAGCATTTT
CAISVDGGAQHF
>.|TRBJ2-7|.|TRBV19
TGTGCCAGTAGTGGACACTACGAGCAGTACTTC
CASSGHYEQYF
>.|TRBJ2-7|TRBD1|TRBV10-2
TGCGCCAGCATCGCTGCTCCGGGACAGGGGGCCCAGATCTCCTACGAGCAGTACTTC
CASIAAPGQGAQISYEQYF
>.|TRBJ2-7|TRBD2|TRBV4-1
TGCGCCAGCAGCCAACTAGCGGGAGTGACTCTATCCTACGAGCAGTACTTC
CASSQLAGVTLSYEQYF
>.|TRBJ1-2|.|TRBV30
TGTGCCTGGACGCACCGTGACAGGAACGGTGGCTACACCTTC
CAWTHRDRNGGYTF
>.|TRBJ1-1|.|TRBV19
TGTGCCAGTAGTATAGTATTGCAGGGAAACACTGAAGCTTTCTTT
CASSIVLQGNTEAFF
>.|TRBJ2-2|TRBD2|TRBV7-8
TGTGCCACCCCTAGCGGGAGTCCCGGGGAGCTGTTTTTT
CATPSGSPGELFF
>.|TRBJ2-3|TRBD1|TRBV6-1
TGTGCCAGCAGTGAGGGACAGGGGCCAGATACGCAGTATTTT
CASSEGQGPDTQYF
>medium-sized|TRBJ2-5|TRBD2|TRBV5-4
TGTGCCAGCAGCTTGGCCGAGGGGCGGGAGGGCTCAGAGACCCAGTACTTC
CASSLAEGREGSETQYF
>.|TRBJ1-2|.|TRBV27
TGTGCCAGCGGGGGCAATAACTATGGCTACACCTTC
CASGGNNYGYTF
>.|TRBJ2-7|.|TRBV5-1
TGCGCCAGCAGCCCAGGGGGGAGCCAGCCCTACGAGCAGTACTTC
CASSPGGSQPYEQYF
>once|TRBJ2-5|.|TRBV19
TGTGCCAGTAGTCCCTCGACAGCGACCGAGACCCAGTACTTC
CASSPSTATETQYF
>.|TRBJ1-1|.|TRBV28
TGTGCCAGCAGTCCACCCGGGTTAGGCCCTGAAGCTTTCTTT
CASSPPGLGPEAFF
>.|TRBJ1-2|.|TRBV10-3
TGTGCCATCAGTGTCTCAGACGAGCCTAACTATGGCTACACCTTC
CAISVSDEPNYGYTF
>.|TRBJ2-7|.|TRBV7-9
TGTGCCAGCAGCTTAGTTGGCGCTTTGGACGAGCAGTACTTC
CASSLVGALDEQYF